This entry features one T cell receptor beta chain sequence. This sample stems from a study of blood T cell repertoires in COVID-19. About the study: Specimens from acute and convalescent COVID-19 originated in the United States, Italy and Spain. The cDNA or gDNA used as material had been derived from T cells, B-cell-depleted T cells, or PBMCs.

Original handling: Reference gene primer amplification in the assay estimated nucleated cell counts. The table came from immunoSEQ multiplex PCR; TCRdb's copy has only in-frame clones and leaves some out. The D gene and trimming were derived from the DNA, and the V and J assignments and clone size from that table. The table lists under 200,000 clones, approximately 86% of them singletons. In germline, CDR1 is DFQATT, CDR2 SNEGSKA (reference sequence). The V end was cut by 5 bases, the J end by 6 bases, with 9 bases between. CDR3 length: 11 residues. The V and J genes are TRBV20-1 and TRBJ2-3; D gene ambiguous. What was sequenced was peripheral blood. The TCR originated in a man between 18 and 35 years old with acute or convalescent COVID-19. The CDR3 sequence: CSAPLLDTQYF. CDR3 coding DNA: TGCAGTGCTCCCCTTTTGGATACGCAGTATTTT.